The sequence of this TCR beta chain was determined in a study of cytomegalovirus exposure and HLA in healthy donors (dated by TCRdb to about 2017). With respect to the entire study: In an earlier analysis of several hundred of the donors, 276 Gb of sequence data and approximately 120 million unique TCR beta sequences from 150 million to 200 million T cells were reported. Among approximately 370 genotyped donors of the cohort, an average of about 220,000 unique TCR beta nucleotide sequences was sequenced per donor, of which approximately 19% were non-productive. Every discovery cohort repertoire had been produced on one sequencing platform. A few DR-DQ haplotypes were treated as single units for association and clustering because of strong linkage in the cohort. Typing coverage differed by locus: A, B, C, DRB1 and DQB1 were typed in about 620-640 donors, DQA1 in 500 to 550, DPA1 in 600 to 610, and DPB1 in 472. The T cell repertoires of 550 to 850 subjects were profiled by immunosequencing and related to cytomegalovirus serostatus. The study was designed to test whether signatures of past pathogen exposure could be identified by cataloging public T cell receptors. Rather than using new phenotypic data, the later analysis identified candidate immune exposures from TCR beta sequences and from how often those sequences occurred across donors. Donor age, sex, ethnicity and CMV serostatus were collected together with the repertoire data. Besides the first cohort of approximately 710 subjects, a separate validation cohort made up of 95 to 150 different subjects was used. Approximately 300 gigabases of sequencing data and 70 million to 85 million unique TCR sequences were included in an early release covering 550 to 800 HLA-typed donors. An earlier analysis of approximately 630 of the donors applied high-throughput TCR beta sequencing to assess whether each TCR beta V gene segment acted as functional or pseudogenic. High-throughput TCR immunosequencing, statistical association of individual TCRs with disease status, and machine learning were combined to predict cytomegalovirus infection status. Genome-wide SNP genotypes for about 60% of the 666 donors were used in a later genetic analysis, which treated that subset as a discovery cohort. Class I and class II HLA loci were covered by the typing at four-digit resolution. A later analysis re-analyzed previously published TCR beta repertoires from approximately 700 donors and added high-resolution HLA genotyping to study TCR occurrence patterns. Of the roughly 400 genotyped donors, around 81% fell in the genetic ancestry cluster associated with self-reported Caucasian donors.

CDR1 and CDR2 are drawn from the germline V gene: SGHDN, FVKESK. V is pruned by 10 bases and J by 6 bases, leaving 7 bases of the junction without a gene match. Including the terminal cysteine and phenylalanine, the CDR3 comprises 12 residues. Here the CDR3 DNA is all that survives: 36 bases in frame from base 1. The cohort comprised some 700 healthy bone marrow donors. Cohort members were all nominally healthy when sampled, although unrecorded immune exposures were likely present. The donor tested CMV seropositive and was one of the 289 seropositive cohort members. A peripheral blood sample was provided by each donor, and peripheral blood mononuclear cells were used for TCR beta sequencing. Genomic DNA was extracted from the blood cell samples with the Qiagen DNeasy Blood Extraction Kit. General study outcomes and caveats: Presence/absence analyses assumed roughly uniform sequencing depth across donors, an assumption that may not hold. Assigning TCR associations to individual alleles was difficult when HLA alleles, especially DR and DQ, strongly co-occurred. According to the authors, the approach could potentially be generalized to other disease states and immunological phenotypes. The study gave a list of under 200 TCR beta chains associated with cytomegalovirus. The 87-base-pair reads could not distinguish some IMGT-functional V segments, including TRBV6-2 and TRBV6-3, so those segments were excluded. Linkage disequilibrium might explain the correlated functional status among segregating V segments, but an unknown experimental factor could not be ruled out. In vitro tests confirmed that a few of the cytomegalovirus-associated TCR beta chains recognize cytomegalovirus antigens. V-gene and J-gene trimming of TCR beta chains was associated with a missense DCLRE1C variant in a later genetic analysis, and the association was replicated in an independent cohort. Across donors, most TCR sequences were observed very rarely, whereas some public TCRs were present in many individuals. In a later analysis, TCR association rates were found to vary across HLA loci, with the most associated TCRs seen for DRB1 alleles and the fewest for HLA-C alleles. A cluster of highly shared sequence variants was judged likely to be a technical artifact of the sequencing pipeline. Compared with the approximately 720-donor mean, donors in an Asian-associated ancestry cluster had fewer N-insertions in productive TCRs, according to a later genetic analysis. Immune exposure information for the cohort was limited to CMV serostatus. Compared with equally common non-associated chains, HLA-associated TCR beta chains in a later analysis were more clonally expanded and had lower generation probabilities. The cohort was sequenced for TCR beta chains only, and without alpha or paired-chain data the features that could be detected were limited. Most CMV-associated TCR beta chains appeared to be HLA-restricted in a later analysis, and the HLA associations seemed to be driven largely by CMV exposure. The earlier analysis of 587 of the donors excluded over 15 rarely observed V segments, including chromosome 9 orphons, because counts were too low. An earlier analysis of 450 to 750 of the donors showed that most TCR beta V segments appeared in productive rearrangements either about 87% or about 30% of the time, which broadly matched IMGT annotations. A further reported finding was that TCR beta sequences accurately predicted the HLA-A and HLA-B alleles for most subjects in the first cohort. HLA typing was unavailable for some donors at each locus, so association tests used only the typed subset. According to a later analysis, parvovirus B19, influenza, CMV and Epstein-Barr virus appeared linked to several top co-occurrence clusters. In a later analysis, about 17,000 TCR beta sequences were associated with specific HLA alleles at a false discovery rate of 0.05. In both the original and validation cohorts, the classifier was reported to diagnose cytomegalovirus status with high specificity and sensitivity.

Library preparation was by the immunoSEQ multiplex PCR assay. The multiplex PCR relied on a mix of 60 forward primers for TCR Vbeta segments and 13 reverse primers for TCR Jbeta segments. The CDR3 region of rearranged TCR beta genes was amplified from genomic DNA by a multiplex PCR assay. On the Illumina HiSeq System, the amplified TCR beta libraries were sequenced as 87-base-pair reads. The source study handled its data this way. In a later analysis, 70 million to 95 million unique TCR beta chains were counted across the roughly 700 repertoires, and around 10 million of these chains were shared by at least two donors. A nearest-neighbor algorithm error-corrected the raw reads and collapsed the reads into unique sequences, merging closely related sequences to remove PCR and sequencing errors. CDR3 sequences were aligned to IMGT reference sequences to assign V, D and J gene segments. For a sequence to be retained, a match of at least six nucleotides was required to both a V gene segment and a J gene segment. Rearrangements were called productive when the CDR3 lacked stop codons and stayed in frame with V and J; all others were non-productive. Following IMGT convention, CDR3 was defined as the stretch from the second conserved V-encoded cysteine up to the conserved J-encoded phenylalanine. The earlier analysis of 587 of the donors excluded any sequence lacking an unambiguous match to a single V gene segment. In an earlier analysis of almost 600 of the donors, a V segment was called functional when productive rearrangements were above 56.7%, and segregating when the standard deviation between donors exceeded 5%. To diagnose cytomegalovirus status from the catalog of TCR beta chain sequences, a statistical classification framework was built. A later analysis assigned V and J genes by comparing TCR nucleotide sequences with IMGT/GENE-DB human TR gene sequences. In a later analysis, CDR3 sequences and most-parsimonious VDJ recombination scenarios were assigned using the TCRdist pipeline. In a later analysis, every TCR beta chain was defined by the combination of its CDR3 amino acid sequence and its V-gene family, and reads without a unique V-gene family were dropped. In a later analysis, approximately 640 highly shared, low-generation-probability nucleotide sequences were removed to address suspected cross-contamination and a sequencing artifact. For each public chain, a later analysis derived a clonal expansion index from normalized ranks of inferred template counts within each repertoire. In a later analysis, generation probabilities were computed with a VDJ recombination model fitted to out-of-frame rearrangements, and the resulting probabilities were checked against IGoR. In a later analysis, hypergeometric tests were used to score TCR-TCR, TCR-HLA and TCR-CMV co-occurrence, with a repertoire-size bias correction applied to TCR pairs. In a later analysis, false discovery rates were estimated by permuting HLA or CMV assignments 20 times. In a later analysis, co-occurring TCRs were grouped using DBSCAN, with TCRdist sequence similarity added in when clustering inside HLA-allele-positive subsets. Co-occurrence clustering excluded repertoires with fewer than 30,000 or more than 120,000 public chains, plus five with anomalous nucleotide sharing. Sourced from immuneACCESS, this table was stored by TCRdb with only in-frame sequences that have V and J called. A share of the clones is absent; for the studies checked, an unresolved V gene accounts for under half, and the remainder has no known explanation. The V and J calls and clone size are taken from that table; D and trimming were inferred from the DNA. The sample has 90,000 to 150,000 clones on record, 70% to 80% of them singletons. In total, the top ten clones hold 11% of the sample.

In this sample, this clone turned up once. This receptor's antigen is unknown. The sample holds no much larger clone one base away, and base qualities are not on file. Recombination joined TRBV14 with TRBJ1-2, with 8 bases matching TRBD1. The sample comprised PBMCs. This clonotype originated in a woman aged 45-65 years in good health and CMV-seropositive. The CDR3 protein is CAIVRQGNGYTF. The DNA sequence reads TGTGCCATCGTAAGACAGGGGAATGGCTACACCTTC. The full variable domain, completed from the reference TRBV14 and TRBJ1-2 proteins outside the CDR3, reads EAGVTQFPSHSVIEKGQTVTLRCDPISGHDNLYWYRRVMGKEIKFLLHFVKESKQDESGMPNNRFLAERTGGTYSTLKVQPAELEDSGVYFCAIVRQGNGYTFGSGTRLTVV.